The 9 T cell receptor beta chains in this list originate from one sample, sequenced in a study of T cell repertoires in cytomegalovirus infection. TCRdb re-called the reads through MiXCR, storing one row per CDR3 protein. This table has about 740,000 distinct CDR3 sequences, roughly a third appearing once. Source material: PBMCs. The receptors were sampled from a human donor in good health (CMV status not recorded). Some clones in this sample may be carry-over from other donors' samples.

The V and J genes are TRBV7-8 and TRBJ2-1, with TRBD2 identical over 7 bases. Looked up from germline, CDR1 is SGHVS and CDR2 is FQNEAQ. J was trimmed by 3 bases and V by 5 bases; bases with no gene match: 22. This CDR3 is 20 amino acids long. The CDR3 is CASSPHPRGRESPIYNEQFF. CDR3 sequence (DNA): TGTGCCAGCAGCCCCCACCCGAGAGGGAGGGAGTCCCCTATCTACAATGAGCAGTTCTTC.

This chain links TRBV2 with TRBJ1-2; D is ambiguous. The CDR3 consists of 15 residues. Trimming cost V 1 base and J 8 bases, with 17 bases left between them. CDR1 and CDR2 (germline): SNHLY, FYNNEI. CDR3: CASSEGPDGLGGYTF. CDR3 bases: TGTGCCAGCAGTGAAGGCCCCGACGGTTTAGGCGGCTACACCTTC.

V and J are TRBV7-9 and TRBJ1-1; 8 nucleotides agree with TRBD1. V lost 3 bases and J lost 4; bases outside the gene matches: 7. The CDR3 covers 15 residues. Looked up from germline, CDR1 is SEHNR and CDR2 is FQNEAQ (reference sequence). The CDR3 nucleotides are TGTGCCAGCAGCTTGCAGACAGGGGCAGGCACTGAAGCTTTCTTT. It specifies CASSLQTGAGTEAFF.

The rearrangement links TRBV30 to TRBJ1-3, with 7 positions matching TRBD1. CDR1 GTSNPN and CDR2 SVGIG come from the germline V gene (reference sequence). The CDR3 contains 13 residues. The V segment lost 4 bases and the J segment 1 base; nucleotides outside the gene matches: 1. The CDR3 DNA reads TGTGCCTGGACGACAGGGTCTGGAAACACCATATATTTT. Translating it yields CAWTTGSGNTIYF.

This clonotype was picked up one time. This chain links TRBV20-1 with TRBJ1-1; D remains unclear. Germline lookup yields CDR1 DFQATT and CDR2 SNEGSKA (reference sequence). This CDR3 has 13 amino acids. Trimming shortened V by 7 bases and J by 4 bases, and 16 bases separated the two germline ends. In nucleotides, the CDR3 is TGCAGTGGCCCCGGGCCGTCGGGCACTGAAGCTTTCTTT. Translated: CSGPGPSGTEAFF.

About this clonotype: This may be a read error, as it is one base from a much larger clone. Because it lacks the conserved phenylalanine or tryptophan at the end, this CDR3 is likely a read error. This chain joins TRBV7-9 and TRBJ2-2; no clear D gene. The CDR3 spans 11 residues. Germline V gives CDR1 SEHNR, CDR2 FQNEAQ (reference sequence). V lost 4 bases to trimming and J lost 13 bases, with 10 bases between them. CDR3 loop: CASSSWGGLFC. Written as DNA, the CDR3 is TGTGCCAGCAGCTCGTGGGGTGGGCTGTTTTGT.

This clonotype was seen a handful of times. The chain links TRBV4-1 to TRBJ1-5; D unclear. Germline lookup yields CDR1 MGHRA and CDR2 YSYEKL. The length of the CDR3 is 15 residues. V shed 0 bases and J shed 1 base, with 7 bases lying between them. The CDR3 sequence: CASSQDRESNQPQHF. CDR3 nucleotide sequence: TGCGCCAGCAGCCAAGACCGGGAGAGCAATCAGCCCCAGCATTTT.

This clonotype was seen at least ten times. The rearrangement uses TRBV7-2 and TRBJ1-2; no reliable D call. V was cut by 2 bases and J by 0 bases, with 10 bases left in between. This CDR3 is 15 amino acids long. Germline values: CDR1 SGHTA, CDR2 FQGNSA. For the CDR3, the DNA is TGTGCCAGCAGCTTAAACTTCGAGGCTAACTATGGCTACACCTTC. It yields the protein CASSLNFEANYGYTF.

This clonotype was seen a few times. V usage is TRBV10-3 and J usage is TRBJ2-3; D is unresolved. Germline V CDR1 and CDR2: ENHRY, SYGVKD. The CDR3 sequence is 15 residues long. V lost 4 bases and J lost 2, with 13 bases in between. As DNA, the CDR3 is TGTGCCATCAGTGGCCCAACCGCTGACACAGATACGCAGTATTTT. This gives the protein CAISGPTADTDTQYF.